This T cell receptor (beta chain) was recovered during a study of shared clonotypes between healthy human individuals. This CDR3 spans 15 amino acids. CDR1 and CDR2 from the germline V gene are MNHNY and SVGAGI (reference sequence). V dropped 4 bases and J dropped 3; count of bases not matched to a gene: 6. Profiling relied on immunoSEQ multiplex PCR, and the TCRdb table lists in-frame clones only, not all of them. The data show about a million clones, approximately 80% seen once. The sequenced sample was memory CD4+ T cells from PBMCs. This sample's subset: CD45RA-negative fraction. The chain links TRBV6-6 to TRBJ2-7; 10 bases match TRBD1. The sequence was obtained from a man in his late teens or twenties in good health. Some clones in this sample may be carry-over from other donors' samples. The CDR3 bases are TGTGCCAGCAGTTGGGGGACAGGGGACTACTACGAGCAGTACTTC. It encodes CASSWGTGDYYEQYF.